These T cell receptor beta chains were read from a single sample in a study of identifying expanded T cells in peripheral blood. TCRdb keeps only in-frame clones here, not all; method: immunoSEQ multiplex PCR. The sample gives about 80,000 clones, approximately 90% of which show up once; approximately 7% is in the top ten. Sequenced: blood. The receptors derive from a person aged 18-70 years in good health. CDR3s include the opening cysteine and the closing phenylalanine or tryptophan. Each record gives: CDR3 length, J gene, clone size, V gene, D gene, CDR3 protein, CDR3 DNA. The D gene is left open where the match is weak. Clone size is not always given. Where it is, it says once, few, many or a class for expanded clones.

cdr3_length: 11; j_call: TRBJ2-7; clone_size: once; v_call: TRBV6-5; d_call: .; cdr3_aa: CASSYLREQYF; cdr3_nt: TGTGCCAGCAGTTACCTGCGGGAGCAGTACTTC
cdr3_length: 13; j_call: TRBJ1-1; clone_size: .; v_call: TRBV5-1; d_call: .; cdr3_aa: CASSTTGITEAFF; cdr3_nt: TGCGCCAGCAGCACCACAGGGATAACTGAAGCTTTCTTT
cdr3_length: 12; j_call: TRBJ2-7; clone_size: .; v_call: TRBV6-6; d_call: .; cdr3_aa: CASGQGLNEQYF; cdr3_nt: TGTGCCAGCGGCCAGGGGCTAAACGAGCAGTACTTC
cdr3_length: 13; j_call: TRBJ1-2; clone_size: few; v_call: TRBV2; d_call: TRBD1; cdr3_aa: CASRDRTGGGYTF; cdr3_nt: TGTGCCAGCCGGGACAGGACGGGGGGTGGCTACACCTTC
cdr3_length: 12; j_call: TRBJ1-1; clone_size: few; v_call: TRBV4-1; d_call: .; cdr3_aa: CASAGLSTEAFF; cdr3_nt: TGCGCCAGCGCAGGGCTCAGCACTGAAGCTTTCTTT
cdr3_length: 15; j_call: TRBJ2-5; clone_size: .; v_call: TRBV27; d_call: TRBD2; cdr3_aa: CASSLGLAESETQYF; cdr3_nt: TGTGCCAGCAGCTTGGGACTAGCGGAGTCGGAGACCCAGTACTTC
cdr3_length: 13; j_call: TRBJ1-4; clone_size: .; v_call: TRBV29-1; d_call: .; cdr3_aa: CSGGELTNEKLFF; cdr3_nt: TGCAGCGGGGGGGAACTAACTAATGAAAAACTGTTTTTT
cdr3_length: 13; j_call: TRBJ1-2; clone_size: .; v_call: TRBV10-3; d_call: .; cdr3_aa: CAISDPQGYGYTF; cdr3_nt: TGTGCCATCAGTGATCCACAGGGCTATGGCTACACCTTC
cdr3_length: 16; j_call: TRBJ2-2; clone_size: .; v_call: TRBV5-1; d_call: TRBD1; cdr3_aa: CASSTNRGQGTGELFF; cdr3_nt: TGCGCCAGCAGCACGAACAGGGGGCAGGGCACCGGGGAGCTGTTTTTT
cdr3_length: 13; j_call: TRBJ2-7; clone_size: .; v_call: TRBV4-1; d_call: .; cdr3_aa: CASSQLGAGEQYF; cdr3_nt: TGCGCCAGCAGCCAATTAGGGGCTGGCGAGCAGTACTTC
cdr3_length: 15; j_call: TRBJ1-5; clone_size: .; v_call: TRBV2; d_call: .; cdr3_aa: CASSELGLSNQPQHF; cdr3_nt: TGTGCCAGCAGTGAATTAGGGCTAAGCAATCAGCCCCAGCATTTT
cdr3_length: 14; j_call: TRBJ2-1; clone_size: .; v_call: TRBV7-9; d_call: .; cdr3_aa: CASRPAVLDNEQFF; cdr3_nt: TGTGCCAGCAGACCAGCGGTCCTAGACAATGAGCAGTTCTTC
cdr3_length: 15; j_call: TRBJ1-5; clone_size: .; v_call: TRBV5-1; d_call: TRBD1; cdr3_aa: CASRLGTGRGQPQHF; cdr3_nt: TGCGCCAGCAGACTTGGGACAGGGAGGGGTCAGCCCCAGCATTTT
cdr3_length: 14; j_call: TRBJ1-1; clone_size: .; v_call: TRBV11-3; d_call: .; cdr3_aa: CASSLIGGSTEAFF; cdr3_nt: TGTGCCAGCAGCTTAATCGGGGGTTCCACTGAAGCTTTCTTT
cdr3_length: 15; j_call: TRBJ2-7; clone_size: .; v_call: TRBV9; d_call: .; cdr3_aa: CASSVGPQPSYEQYF; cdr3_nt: TGTGCCAGCAGCGTAGGGCCACAGCCCTCCTACGAGCAGTACTTC
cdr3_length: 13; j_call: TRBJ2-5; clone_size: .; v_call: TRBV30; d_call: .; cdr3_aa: CAWSWGVGETQYF; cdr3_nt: TGTGCCTGGAGTTGGGGGGTAGGAGAGACCCAGTACTTC
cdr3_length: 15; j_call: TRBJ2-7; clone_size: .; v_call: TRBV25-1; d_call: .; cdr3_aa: CASSDPAAEPYEQYF; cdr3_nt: TGTGCCAGCAGTGATCCGGCGGCGGAGCCCTACGAGCAGTACTTC
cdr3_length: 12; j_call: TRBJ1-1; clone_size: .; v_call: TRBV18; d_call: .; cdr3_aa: CASSPGTGEAFF; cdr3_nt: TGTGCCAGCTCTCCTGGGACGGGTGAAGCTTTCTTT
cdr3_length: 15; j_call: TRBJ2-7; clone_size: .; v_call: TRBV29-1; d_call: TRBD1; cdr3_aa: CSVGLGTGDPYEQYF; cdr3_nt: TGCAGCGTTGGGCTAGGGACAGGGGACCCCTACGAGCAGTACTTC
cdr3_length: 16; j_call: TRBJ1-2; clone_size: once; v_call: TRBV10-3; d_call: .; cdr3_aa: CAISEPGLGEFYGYTF; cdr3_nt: TGTGCCATCAGTGAGCCGGGACTAGGGGAGTTTTATGGCTACACCTTC
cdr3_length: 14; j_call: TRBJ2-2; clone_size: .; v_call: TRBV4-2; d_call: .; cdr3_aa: CASSQTVGPGELFF; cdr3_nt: TGTGCCAGCAGCCAAACCGTGGGGCCCGGGGAGCTGTTTTTT
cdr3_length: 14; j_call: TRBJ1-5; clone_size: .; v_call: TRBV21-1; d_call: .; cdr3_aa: CASSKDKSNQPQHF; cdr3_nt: TGTGCCAGCAGCAAAGACAAAAGCAATCAGCCCCAGCATTTT
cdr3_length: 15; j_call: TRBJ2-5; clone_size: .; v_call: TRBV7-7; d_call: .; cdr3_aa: CASSLTDSQQETQYF; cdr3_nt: TGTGCCAGCAGCTTGACGGACAGCCAGCAAGAGACCCAGTACTTC
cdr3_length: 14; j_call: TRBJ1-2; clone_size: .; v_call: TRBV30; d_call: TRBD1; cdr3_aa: CAWSVRRGLGGYTF; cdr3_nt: TGTGCCTGGAGTGTACGCAGGGGGCTCGGCGGCTACACCTTC
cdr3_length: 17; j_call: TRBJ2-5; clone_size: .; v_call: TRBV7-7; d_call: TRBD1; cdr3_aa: CASRTPGGPRLQETQYF; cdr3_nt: TGTGCCAGCAGGACTCCAGGGGGCCCCCGACTACAAGAGACCCAGTACTTC
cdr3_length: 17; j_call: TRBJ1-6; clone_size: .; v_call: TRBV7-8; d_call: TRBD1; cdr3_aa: CASSGLLGQGVFSPLHF; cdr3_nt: TGTGCCAGCTCCGGCCTCCTAGGACAGGGTGTTTTTTCACCCCTCCACTTT
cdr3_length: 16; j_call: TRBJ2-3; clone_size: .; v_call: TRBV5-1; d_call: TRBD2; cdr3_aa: CASSSGLAPDTDTQYF; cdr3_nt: TGCGCCAGCAGCTCCGGACTAGCCCCAGACACAGATACGCAGTATTTT
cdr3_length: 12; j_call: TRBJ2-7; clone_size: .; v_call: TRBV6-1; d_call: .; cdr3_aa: CASRADIYEQYF; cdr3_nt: TGTGCCAGCAGGGCGGACATCTACGAGCAGTACTTC
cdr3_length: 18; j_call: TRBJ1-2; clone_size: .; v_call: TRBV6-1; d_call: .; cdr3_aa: CASSEAWGRSDRPYGYTF; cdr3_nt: TGTGCCAGCAGTGAAGCGTGGGGACGTTCGGACAGACCCTATGGCTACACCTTC
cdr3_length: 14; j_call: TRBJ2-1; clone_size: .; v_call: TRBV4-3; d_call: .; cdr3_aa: CASSPTLGNNEQFF; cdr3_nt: TGCGCCAGCAGCCCTACCTTGGGGAACAATGAGCAGTTCTTC
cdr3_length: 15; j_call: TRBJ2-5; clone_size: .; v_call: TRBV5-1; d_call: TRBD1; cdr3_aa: CASSLAGQAVETQYF; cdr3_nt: TGCGCCAGCAGCTTGGCCGGACAGGCTGTGGAGACCCAGTACTTC
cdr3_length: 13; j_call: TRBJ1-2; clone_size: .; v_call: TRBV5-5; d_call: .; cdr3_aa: CASSLALDRPYTF; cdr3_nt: TGTGCCAGCAGCTTGGCGTTGGACAGACCCTACACCTTC
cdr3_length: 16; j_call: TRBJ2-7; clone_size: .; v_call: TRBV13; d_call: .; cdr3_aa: CASSLGRGASSYEQYF; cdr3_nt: TGTGCCAGCAGCTTAGGCCGTGGAGCCAGCTCCTACGAGCAGTACTTC
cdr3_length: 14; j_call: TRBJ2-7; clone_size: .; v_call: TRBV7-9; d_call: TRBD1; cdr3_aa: CASSSGQVLYEQYF; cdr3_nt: TGTGCCAGCAGCTCCGGACAGGTCCTGTACGAGCAGTACTTC
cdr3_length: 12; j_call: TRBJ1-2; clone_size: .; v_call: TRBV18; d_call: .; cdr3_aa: CASSSGGNGYTF; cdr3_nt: TGTGCCAGCTCGTCCGGTGGGAATGGCTACACCTTC
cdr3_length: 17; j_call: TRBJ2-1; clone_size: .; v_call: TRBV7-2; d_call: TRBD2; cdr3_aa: CASSLYAGGSSYNEQFF; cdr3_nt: TGTGCCAGCAGCTTATACGCTGGCGGGAGCTCCTACAATGAGCAGTTCTTC
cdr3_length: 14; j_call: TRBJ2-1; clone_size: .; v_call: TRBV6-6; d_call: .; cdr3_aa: CASTTGVEGNEQFF; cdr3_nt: TGTGCCAGCACCACAGGAGTAGAAGGCAATGAGCAGTTCTTC
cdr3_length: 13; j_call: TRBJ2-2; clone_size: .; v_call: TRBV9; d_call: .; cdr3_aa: CASSGSGPGELFF; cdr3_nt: TGTGCCAGCAGCGGTAGCGGCCCCGGGGAGCTGTTTTTT
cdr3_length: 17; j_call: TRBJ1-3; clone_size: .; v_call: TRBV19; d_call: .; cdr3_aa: CASSMVGGRISGNTIYF; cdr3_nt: TGTGCCAGTAGTATGGTCGGGGGCCGGATCTCTGGAAACACCATATATTTT
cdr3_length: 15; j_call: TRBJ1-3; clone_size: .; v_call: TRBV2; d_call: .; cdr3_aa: CASSVTGISGNTIYF; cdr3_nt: TGTGCCAGCAGTGTAACAGGGATCTCTGGAAACACCATATATTTT
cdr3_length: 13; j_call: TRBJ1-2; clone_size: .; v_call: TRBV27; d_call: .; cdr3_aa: CASRPRTSHDYTF; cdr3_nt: TGTGCCAGCCGACCCCGGACGTCGCATGACTACACCTTC
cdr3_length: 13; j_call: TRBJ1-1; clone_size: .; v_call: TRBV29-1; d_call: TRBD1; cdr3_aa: CSAGQGLNTEAFF; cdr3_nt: TGCAGCGCCGGACAGGGGCTGAACACTGAAGCTTTCTTT
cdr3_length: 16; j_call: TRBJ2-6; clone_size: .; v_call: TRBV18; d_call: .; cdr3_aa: CASPGPGNTGANVLTF; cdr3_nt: TGTGCCAGCCCGGGGCCCGGGAACACTGGGGCCAACGTCCTGACTTTC
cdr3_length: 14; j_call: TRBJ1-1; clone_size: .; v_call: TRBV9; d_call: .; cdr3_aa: CASSVPGLISEAFF; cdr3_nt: TGTGCCAGCAGCGTACCCGGTTTGATCTCTGAAGCTTTCTTT
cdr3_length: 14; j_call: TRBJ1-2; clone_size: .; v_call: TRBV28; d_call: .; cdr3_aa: CASSEGSVSEGYTF; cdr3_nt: TGTGCCAGCAGTGAGGGATCCGTGAGTGAGGGCTACACCTTC
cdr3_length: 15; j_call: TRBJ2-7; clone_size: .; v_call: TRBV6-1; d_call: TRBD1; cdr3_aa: CASSVRTGTSYEQYF; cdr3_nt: TGTGCCAGCAGTGTGCGGACAGGTACCTCCTACGAGCAGTACTTC
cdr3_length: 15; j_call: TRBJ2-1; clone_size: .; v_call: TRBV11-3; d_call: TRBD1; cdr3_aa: CASSRTGGAHNEQFF; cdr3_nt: TGTGCCAGCAGCAGGACAGGGGGCGCCCACAATGAGCAGTTCTTC
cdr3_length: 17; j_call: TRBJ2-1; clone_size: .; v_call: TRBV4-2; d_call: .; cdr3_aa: CASSQTYLTDPYNEQFF; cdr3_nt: TGTGCCAGCAGCCAGACATACCTTACCGATCCTTACAATGAGCAGTTCTTC
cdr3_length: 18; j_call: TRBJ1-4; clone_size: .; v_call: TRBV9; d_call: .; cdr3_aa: CASSVVSRGLSTNEKLFF; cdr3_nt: TGTGCCAGCAGCGTAGTGTCAAGGGGACTATCAACTAATGAAAAACTGTTTTTT
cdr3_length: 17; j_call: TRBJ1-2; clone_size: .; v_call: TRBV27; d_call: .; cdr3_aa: CASSPLMIRSGSSGYTF; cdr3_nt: TGTGCCAGCAGTCCCCTGATGATTCGATCAGGGTCTAGTGGCTACACCTTC
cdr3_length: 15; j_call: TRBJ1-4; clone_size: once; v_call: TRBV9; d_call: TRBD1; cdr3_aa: CASSDRQGTSEKLFF; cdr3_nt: TGTGCCAGCAGCGATAGACAGGGAACGAGTGAAAAACTGTTTTTT
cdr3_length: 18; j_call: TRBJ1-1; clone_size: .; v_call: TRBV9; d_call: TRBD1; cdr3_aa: CASSVGDRGDPMNTEAFF; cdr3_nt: TGTGCCAGCAGCGTAGGAGACAGGGGAGACCCAATGAACACTGAAGCTTTCTTT
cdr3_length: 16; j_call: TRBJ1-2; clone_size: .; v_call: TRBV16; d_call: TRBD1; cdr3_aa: CASSQSQGAGIYGYTF; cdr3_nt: TGTGCCAGCAGCCAATCACAGGGGGCGGGGATCTATGGCTACACCTTC
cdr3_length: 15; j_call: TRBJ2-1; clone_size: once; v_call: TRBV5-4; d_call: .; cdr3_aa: CASSLAGAALPQQFF; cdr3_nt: TGTGCCAGCAGCTTGGCCGGGGCAGCCCTACCCCAGCAGTTCTTC
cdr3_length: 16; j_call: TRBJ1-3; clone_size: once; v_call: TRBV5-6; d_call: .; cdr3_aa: CASTRAGGSSGNTIYF; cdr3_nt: TGTGCCAGCACCCGCGCTGGAGGAAGCTCTGGAAACACCATATATTTT